Below are 19 T cell receptor beta chains sequenced from a single sample in a study of T cell clonality in common variable immunodeficiency. TCRdb's table, derived via immunoSEQ multiplex PCR, lists solely in-frame clones and lacks some. The data show 25,000 to 35,000 clones, with none appearing a single time. Sequencing was performed on peripheral blood mononuclear cells. Source of these receptors: a person aged 18-70 years in good health.

This clone was seen many times. The CDR3 end is not reached by the read, which stops 3 residues before it; the germline J gene fills it in. The chain is built from TRBV20-1 and TRBJ1-1; D perhaps matches TRBD1 (6 bases). The CDR3 loop spans 12 amino acids. Trimming took 6 bases from V and 7 from J, leaving 15 bases between them. From germline, CDR1 is DFQATT and CDR2 SNEGSKA (reference sequence). The CDR3 bases that were read are TGCAGTGCCTTACAGGGAAAGGATGAA. Translation gives CSALQGKDE. The entire CDR3 sequence reads CSALQGKDEAFF.

This clone was counted at least ten times. The CDR3 bases that were read are TGTGCCAGCAGCCCCGGGACAGGGGCAGATACG. Its protein product is CASSPGTGADT. The full CDR3 sequence reads CASSPGTGADTQYF. The J gene is TRBJ2-3, the V gene TRBV7-3; TRBD1 aligns across 10 bases. With the read ending 3 residues before the CDR3 end, the germline J gene is used to fill in that end. Germline CDR1 reads SGHTA; CDR2 reads FQGTGA. The CDR3 consists of 14 residues. With V trimmed by 5 bases and J by 4 bases, 3 bases remained unmatched.

This clone was seen a few times. The read gets to within 3 residues of the CDR3 end, and the germline J gene fills in the rest. The chain combines TRBV18 with TRBJ2-5, with 10 nucleotides matching TRBD1. Germline V gives CDR1 KGHSH, CDR2 LQKENI. This CDR3 has 14 amino acids. Trimming took 5 bases from V and 5 from J; bases not matched to a gene: 5. CDR3: CASSRDRGRETQYF. The DNA read from the CDR3 is TGTGCCAGCTCAAGGGACAGGGGAAGGGAGACC. The complete variable domain, with remaining parts taken from reference TRBV18 and TRBJ2-5, reads NAGVMQNPRHLVRRRGQEARLRCSPMKGHSHVYWYRQLPEEGLKFMVYLQKENIIDESGMPKERFSAEFPKEGPSILRIQQVVRGDSAAYFCASSRDRGRETQYFGPGTRLLVL.

The sample holds many counts of this clone. At one end the junction does not follow the germline gene, possibly because of a read error. The read terminates 3 residues before the CDR3 end, so the remaining end is supplied by the germline J gene. The chain joins TRBV4-2 to TRBJ1-2; TRBD1 is a possible D gene (5 bases). The CDR3 is 14 amino acids. The V gene's germline CDR1 is LGHNA and CDR2 YNFKEQ. CDR3 DNA, as far as it was read: TGCGCCAGCAGCCAAGATACAGGCTTAGATGGC. Encoded protein: CASSQDTGLDG. The CDR3 reads in full as CASSQDTGLDGYTF.

This clone is medium-sized by share. The read stops 3 residues short of the end of the CDR3; the missing end is completed from the germline J gene. The chain has TRBV20-1 and TRBJ2-3; tentatively, D is TRBD1 (6 bases). This CDR3 has 17 amino acids. Germline V gene sequence: CDR1 DFQATT, CDR2 SNEGSKA (reference sequence). The V end was cut by 0 bases, the J end by 2 bases, with 18 bases between. The CDR3 is CSARDSVGAGFTDTQYF. The DNA read from the CDR3 is TGCAGTGCTAGAGATTCAGTGGGGGCTGGCTTCACAGATACG.

This clone was recorded many times. The CDR3 end lies 3 residues beyond the end of the read and is filled in from the germline J gene. The J gene is TRBJ1-6, the V gene TRBV5-1; TRBD1 matches at 8 bases. Trimming removed 3 bases from V and 0 bases from J; junction bases left unmatched: 2. The CDR3 spans 16 residues. Germline loops: CDR1 SGHRS, CDR2 YFSETQ. CDR3 in amino acids: CASSSTGVSYNSPLHF. CDR3 DNA (partial): TGCGCCAGCAGCTCGACAGGGGTCTCCTATAATTCACCC.

The table lists this clone with many counts. The missing CDR3 end, 3 residues past where the read stops, is filled in from the germline J gene. The rearrangement uses TRBV7-3 and TRBJ1-1; D is perhaps TRBD1 (6 bases). The germline V gene has CDR1 SGHTA and CDR2 FQGTGA. This CDR3 is built from 13 residues. V dropped 6 bases and J dropped 6 bases, with 14 bases sitting between them. The CDR3 loop is CASSPRGWAEAFF. The sequenced part of the CDR3 DNA is TGTGCCAGCAGTCCCAGGGGATGGGCTGAA.

Details on this clone: The CDR3 extends 3 residues past the end of the read, so its final part is completed from the germline J gene. The gene calls are TRBV18 and TRBJ1-2, with a tentative D call TRBD1 (6 bases). Germline V gives CDR1 KGHSH, CDR2 LQKENI. This CDR3 has 13 residues. V lost 6 bases to trimming and J lost 6 bases, with 14 bases between them. The covered CDR3 bases are TGTGCCAGCTCCCGGGACACAGAAAATGGC. Amino acids: CASSRDTENG. In full, the CDR3 reads CASSRDTENGYTF.

Many counts were recorded for this clone. The CDR3 end is not reached by the read, which stops 3 residues before it; the germline J gene fills it in. The chain joins TRBV20-1 to TRBJ1-1, with D uncertain. This CDR3 is built from 12 residues. Germline lookup yields CDR1 DFQATT and CDR2 SNEGSKA (reference sequence). Trimming stripped 3 bases from V and 7 bases from J, with 12 bases between. The CDR3 sequence is CSASMTPLEAFF. The part of the CDR3 DNA that was read is TGCAGTGCTAGTATGACACCCCTTGAA.

By share, this clone ranks as medium-sized (0.01 to 0.1%). The CDR3 goes on 3 residues after the read ends, and that part is filled in from the germline J gene. V is TRBV4-2 and J is TRBJ2-3; 7 bases match TRBD2. Per germline, CDR1 LGHNA and CDR2 YNFKEQ. J was trimmed by 0 bases and V by 3 bases; bases with no gene match: 18. The CDR3 spans 20 residues. The CDR3 protein is CASSHRRDYQTRLSTDTQYF. The CDR3 DNA, read in part, is TGTGCCAGCAGCCACCGGAGGGACTATCAAACGAGACTTAGCACAGATACG.

This clone was picked up many times. The CDR3 end is not reached by the read, which stops 3 residues before it; the germline J gene fills it in. The chain uses TRBV5-1 and TRBJ1-6, with D possibly matching TRBD1 (6 bases). The CDR3 runs 12 residues. Per germline, CDR1 SGHRS and CDR2 YFSETQ. Trimming removed 7 bases from V and 8 bases from J, with 10 bases in between. CDR3 DNA (partial): TGCGCCAGCGGGTCAGGGGATTCACCC. Encoded protein: CASGSGDSP. The complete CDR3 reads CASGSGDSPLHF.

On this clone: The read ends 3 residues shy of where the CDR3 ends; the end is completed using the germline J gene. This chain connects TRBV5-8 to TRBJ2-7; the D gene is possibly TRBD1 (6 bases). The CDR3 length is 14 residues. Germline V gene sequence: CDR1 SGHTS, CDR2 YDEGEE. V lost 4 bases, J lost 2 bases, and 13 bases lay in between. This CDR3 reads CASSHRVPPYEQYF. The CDR3 DNA, read in part, is TGTGCCAGCAGCCACAGGGTCCCCCCCTACGAG.

This clone has just a few counts. Sequence at one end of the junction differs from germline and may be a read error. The CDR3 end is not reached by the read, which stops 3 residues before it; the germline J gene fills it in. This CDR3 is also generated by other DNA sequences in the sample. The chain has TRBV13 and TRBJ1-3; D perhaps matches TRBD1 (6 bases). CDR3 length equals 15 residues. The germline CDR1 and CDR2 sequences are PRHDT and FYEKMQ (reference sequence). This CDR3 is CASSKRDRSGNTIYF. Incomplete CDR3 DNA: TGTGCCAGCAGCAAGCGCGACAGGAGCGGAAACACT. Full variable domain (rest looked up from reference TRBV13 and TRBJ1-3): AAGVIQSPRHLIKEKRETATLKCYPIPRHDTVYWYQQGPGQDPQFLISFYEKMQSDKGSIPDRFSAQQFSDYHSELNMSSLELGDSALYFCASSKRDRSGNTIYFGEGSWLTVV.

This clone was picked up many times. The read ends 3 residues before the CDR3 terminus; that terminus is restored from the germline J gene. The gene calls are TRBV6-1 and TRBJ1-5; TRBD1 matches at 7 bases. The CDR3 consists of 16 residues. The trim removed 1 base at V and 3 bases at J, leaving 6 bases unmatched. Germline V CDR1 and CDR2: MNHNS, SASEGT. The CDR3 here is CASSEVDRDLNQPQHF. The part of the CDR3 DNA that was read is TGTGCCAGCAGTGAAGTCGACAGGGACCTCAATCAGCCC.

This clone was observed a few times. The read comes to an end 3 residues before the CDR3 does, leaving the germline J gene to fill in the end. The J gene is TRBJ2-1, the V gene TRBV2; TRBD2 matches at 10 bases. CDR1 SNHLY and CDR2 FYNNEI come from the germline V gene. The CDR3 runs 16 residues. V shed 7 bases and J 9 bases; nucleotides not matched to a gene: 15. CDR3 sequence reads: CASNPKGVAGGGEQFF. Incomplete CDR3 DNA: TGTGCCAGCAACCCAAAGGGAGTAGCGGGGGGCGGTGAG.

This clone was detected ten times or more. Read data end 3 residues before the CDR3 end; the end is taken from the germline J gene. V gene TRBV30 combines with J gene TRBJ1-1, with D possibly TRBD1 on 5 matching bases. V lost 4 bases and J lost 0, with 12 bases in between. CDR1 is GTSNPN, CDR2 SVGIG, per germline (reference sequence). The CDR3 length is 14 residues. The covered CDR3 bases are TGTGCCTGGATCGTACGGACATTGAACACTGAA. Protein sequence: CAWIVRTLNTE. In full, the CDR3 reads CAWIVRTLNTEAFF. Full variable domain (outside the CDR3, taken from reference TRBV30 and TRBJ1-1): SQTIHQWPATLVQPVGSPLSLECTVEGTSNPNLYWYRQAAGRGLQLLFYSVGIGQISSEVPQNLSASRPQDRQFILSSKKLLLSDSGFYLCAWIVRTLNTEAFFGQGTRLTVV.

This clone is judged medium-sized. The read finishes 3 residues shy of the CDR3 end, and the germline J gene is used to complete it. The rearrangement uses TRBV19 and TRBJ2-7; perhaps TRBD2 as D (6 bases). Trimming left V 7 bases short and J 5 bases short, with 15 bases between. Germline lookup yields CDR1 LNHDA and CDR2 SQIVND (reference sequence). The CDR3 sequence is 13 residues long. CDR3 bases read: TGTGCCAGTACCGGCGGGGCGGCGGACGAG. Translation: CASTGGAADE. The whole CDR3 sequence reads CASTGGAADEQYF.

In its sample, this clone was seen many times. The CDR3 end falls 3 residues outside the read, so it is completed with the germline J gene. V usage is TRBV6-2 or TRBV6-3 and J usage is TRBJ2-1; the D gene is possibly TRBD2 (5 bases). Deletions cut 7 bases from V and 3 bases from J, with 7 bases between. Germline CDR1 and CDR2: MNHEY and SVGEGT. The CDR3 covers 12 residues. The CDR3 bases that were read are TGTGCCAGCATTGACTACTACAATGAG. Protein sequence: CASIDYYNE. The whole CDR3 sequence reads CASIDYYNEQFF.

This clone was counted many times. The sequenced fragment ends 3 residues before the CDR3 boundary, so the rest is inferred from the germline J gene. This chain connects TRBV20-1 to TRBJ2-1; 7 bases map to TRBD2. CDR3 length: 18 residues. CDR1 and CDR2 from the germline V gene are DFQATT and SNEGSKA (reference sequence). Trimming at V came to 5 bases and at J to 0 bases, leaving 16 bases not matched to a gene. The CDR3 loop reads CSAPSPLADYLSYNEQFF. The CDR3 bases that were read are TGCAGTGCTCCGTCCCCCCTAGCGGACTATCTCTCCTACAATGAG.